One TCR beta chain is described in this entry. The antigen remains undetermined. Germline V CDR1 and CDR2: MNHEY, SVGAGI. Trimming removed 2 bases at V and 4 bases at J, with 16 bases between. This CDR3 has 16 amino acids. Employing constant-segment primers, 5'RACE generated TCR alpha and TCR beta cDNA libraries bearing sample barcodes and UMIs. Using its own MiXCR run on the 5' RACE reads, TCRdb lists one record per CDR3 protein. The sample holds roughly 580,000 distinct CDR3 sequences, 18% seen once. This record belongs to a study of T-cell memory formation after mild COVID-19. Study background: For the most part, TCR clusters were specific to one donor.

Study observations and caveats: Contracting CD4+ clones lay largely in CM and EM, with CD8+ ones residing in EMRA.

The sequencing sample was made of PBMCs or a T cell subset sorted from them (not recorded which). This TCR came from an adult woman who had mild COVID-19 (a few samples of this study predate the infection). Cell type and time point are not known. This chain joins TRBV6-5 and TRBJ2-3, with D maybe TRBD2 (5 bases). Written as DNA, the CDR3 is TGTGCCAGCAGTTACGCTGGAGGAAGGGCCGCAGATACGCAGTATTTT. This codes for CASSYAGGRAADTQYF.